The source of this TCR beta chain is a study of Tregs in tolerant kidney transplant recipients. Study conclusions and caveats: Validation in larger populations is needed because few patients were studied. Expanding Tregs on activated donor B cells appeared to best identify donor-specific TCRbeta clones.

Germline V gene data show CDR1 as SGHAT and CDR2 as FQNNGV. V lost 4 bases, J lost 1 base, and 5 bases stayed unmatched. CDR3 length equals 15 residues. CD4+CD25+CD127- Tregs, CD4+CD25- non-Tregs, CD4 and CD8 cells were sorted. As concerns this clone: Its antigen remains unidentified.

Clones were read by immunoSEQ multiplex PCR, and TCRdb kept only the in-frame ones, dropping some. The sample shows 100,000 to 150,000 clones, about 90% of them seen only once. The receptor was isolated from a human donor in good health. Input material: CD4+ T cells from blood. The V call is TRBV11-2, the J call TRBJ2-7; TRBD1 aligns across 9 bases. The CDR3 DNA sequence: TGTGCCAGCAGCTATATAGGACAGGGGTCCTACGAGCAGTACTTC. Its protein is CASSYIGQGSYEQYF.